This T cell receptor (beta chain) was observed in a study of lymphopenia after photon versus proton radiotherapy. CDR1 and CDR2 (germline): SGHTA, FQGNSA. The V end lost 5 bases, the J end lost 6 bases, and 14 bases lay between the germline ends. This CDR3 has 14 residues. Measured with immunoSEQ multiplex PCR; TCRdb has only the in-frame clones, and not every one. The data show 150,000 or so clones, about nine tenths seen once. This clone occurred once. What it binds is not known. Findings and limits, study-wide: After lymphocyte nadir, photon-treated repertoires showed oligoclonal expansion, especially CD8+ Temra. A bigger post-nadir fall in TCR diversity correlated inversely with survival time in deceased patients.

The chain joins TRBV7-2 to TRBJ2-1; weak D call: TRBD2 (6 bases). This TCR was recovered from a man aged 45 to 65 with gastric cancer. Sequenced material: peripheral blood, taken from a patient treated with photon-based radiotherapy. In nucleotides, the CDR3 is TGTGCCAGCAGCCCGAGGAGGGCCGTCAATGAGCAGTTCTTC. This gives the protein CASSPRRAVNEQFF.